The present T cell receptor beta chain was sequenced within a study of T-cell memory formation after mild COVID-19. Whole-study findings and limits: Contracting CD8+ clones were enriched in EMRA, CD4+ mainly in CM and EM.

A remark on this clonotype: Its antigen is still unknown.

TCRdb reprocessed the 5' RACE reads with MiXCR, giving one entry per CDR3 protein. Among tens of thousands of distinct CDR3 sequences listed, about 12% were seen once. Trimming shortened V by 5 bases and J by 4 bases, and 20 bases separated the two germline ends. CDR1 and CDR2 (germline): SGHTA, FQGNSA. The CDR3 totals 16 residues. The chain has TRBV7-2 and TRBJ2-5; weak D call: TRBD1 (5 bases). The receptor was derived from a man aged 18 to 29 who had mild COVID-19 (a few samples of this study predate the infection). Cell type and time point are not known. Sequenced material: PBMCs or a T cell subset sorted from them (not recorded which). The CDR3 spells CASSLPWAGMGETQYF. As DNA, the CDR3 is TGTGCCAGCAGCCTCCCCTGGGCAGGGATGGGAGAGACCCAGTACTTC. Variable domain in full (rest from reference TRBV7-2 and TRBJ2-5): GAGVSQSPSNKVTEKGKDVELRCDPISGHTALYWYRQSLGQGLEFLIYFQGNSAPDKSGLPSDRFSAERTGGSVSTLTIQRTQQEDSAVYLCASSLPWAGMGETQYFGPGTRLLVL.